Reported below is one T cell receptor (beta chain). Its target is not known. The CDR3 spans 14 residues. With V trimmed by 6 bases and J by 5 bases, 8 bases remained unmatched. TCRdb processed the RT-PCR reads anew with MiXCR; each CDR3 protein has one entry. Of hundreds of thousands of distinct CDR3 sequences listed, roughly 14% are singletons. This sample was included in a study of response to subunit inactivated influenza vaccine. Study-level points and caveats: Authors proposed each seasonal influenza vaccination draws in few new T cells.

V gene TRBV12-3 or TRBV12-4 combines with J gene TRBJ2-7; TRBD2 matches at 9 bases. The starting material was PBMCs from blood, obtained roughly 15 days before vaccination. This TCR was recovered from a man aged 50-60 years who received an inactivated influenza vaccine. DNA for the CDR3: TGTGCCAGCAGGCGGGGGGGACTAGTGAACGAGCAGTACTTC. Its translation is CASRRGGLVNEQYF.